This T cell receptor beta chain was profiled in a study of blood T cell repertoires in COVID-19. Background on the study: PBMCs, B-cell-depleted T cells, or T cells provided the cDNA or gDNA that made up the material.

V was clipped by 6 bases and J by 3 bases; unmatched bases: 5. Germline V CDR1 and CDR2: KGHDR, SFDVKD. This CDR3 spans 14 amino acids. Measured with immunoSEQ multiplex PCR; TCRdb has only the in-frame clones, and not every one. This table holds 130,000 to 150,000 clones, more than 80% found once. This chain links TRBV24-1 with TRBJ2-3, with 7 nucleotides matching TRBD1. The sequencing input was peripheral blood. The source is a human donor with acute or convalescent COVID-19. The donor label of this sample is uncertain. The CDR3 bases are TGTGCCACCAGTCAAACAGGGGTGACAGATACGCAGTATTTT. Residues: CATSQTGVTDTQYF.